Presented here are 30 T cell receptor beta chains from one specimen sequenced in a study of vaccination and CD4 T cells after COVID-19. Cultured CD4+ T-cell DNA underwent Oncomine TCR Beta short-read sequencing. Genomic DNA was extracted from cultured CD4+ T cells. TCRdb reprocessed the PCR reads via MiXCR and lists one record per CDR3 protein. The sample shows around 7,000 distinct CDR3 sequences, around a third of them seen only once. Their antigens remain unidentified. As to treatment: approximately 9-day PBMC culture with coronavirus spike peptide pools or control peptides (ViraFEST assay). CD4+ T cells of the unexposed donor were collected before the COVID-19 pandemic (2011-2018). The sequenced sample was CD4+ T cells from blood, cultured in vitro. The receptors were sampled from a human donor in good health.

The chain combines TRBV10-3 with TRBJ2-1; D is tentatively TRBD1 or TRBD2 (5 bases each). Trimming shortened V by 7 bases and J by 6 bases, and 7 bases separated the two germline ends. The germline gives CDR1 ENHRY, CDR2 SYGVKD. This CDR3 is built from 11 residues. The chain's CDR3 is CAIMRGNEQFF. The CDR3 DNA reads TGTGCCATCATGAGGGGCAATGAGCAGTTCTTC.

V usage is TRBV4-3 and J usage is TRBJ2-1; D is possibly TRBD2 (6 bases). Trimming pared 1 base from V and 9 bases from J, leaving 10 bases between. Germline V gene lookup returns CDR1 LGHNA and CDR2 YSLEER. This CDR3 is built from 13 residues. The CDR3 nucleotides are TGCGCCAGCAGCCAAGGGGGCGGGGTTGAGCAGTTCTTC. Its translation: CASSQGGGVEQFF.

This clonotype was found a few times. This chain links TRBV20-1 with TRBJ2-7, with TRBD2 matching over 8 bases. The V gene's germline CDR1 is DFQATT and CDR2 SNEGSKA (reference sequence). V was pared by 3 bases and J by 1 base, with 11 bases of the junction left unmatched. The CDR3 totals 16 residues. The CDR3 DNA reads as TGCAGTGCTAGTTCTGGGAGCGGGAGTAGGTCCTACGAGCAGTACTTC. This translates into CSASSGSGSRSYEQYF.

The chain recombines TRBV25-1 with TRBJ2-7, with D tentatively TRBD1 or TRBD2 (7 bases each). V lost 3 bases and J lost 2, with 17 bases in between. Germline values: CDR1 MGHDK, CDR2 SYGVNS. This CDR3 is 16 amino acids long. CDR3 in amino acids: CASSDLRQGGTYEQYF. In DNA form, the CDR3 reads TGTGCCAGCAGTGACCTTAGACAGGGAGGGACCTACGAGCAGTACTTC.

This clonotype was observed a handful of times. CDR3 bases: TGTGCCAGCAGCGAGACAGGGAGAGAGACCCAGTACTTC. It specifies CASSETGRETQYF. This chain uses TRBV7-2 with TRBJ2-5; 7 bases are a match to TRBD1. CDR3 length: 13 amino acids. Germline values: CDR1 SGHTA, CDR2 FQGNSA. V lost 5 bases, J lost 4 bases, and 4 bases stayed unmatched.

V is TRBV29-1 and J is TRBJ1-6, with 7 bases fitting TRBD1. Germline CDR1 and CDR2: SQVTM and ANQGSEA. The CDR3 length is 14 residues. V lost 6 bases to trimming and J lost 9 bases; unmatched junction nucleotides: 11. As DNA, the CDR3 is TGCAGCGTCCGTGGGACAGACAGCAGTTCACCCCTCCACTTT. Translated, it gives CSVRGTDSSSPLHF.

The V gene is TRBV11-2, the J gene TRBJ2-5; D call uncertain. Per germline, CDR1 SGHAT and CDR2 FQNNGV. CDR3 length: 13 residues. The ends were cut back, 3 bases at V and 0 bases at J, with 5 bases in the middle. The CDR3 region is CASSFAHQETQYF. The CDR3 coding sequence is TGTGCCAGCAGCTTCGCACACCAAGAGACCCAGTACTTC.

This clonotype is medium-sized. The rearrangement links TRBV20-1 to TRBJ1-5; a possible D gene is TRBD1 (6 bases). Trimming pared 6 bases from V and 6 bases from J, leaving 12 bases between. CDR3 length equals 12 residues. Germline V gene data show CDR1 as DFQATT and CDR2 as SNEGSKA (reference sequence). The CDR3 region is CSAPLGGQPQHF. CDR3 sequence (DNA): TGCAGTGCCCCATTAGGGGGTCAGCCCCAGCATTTT.

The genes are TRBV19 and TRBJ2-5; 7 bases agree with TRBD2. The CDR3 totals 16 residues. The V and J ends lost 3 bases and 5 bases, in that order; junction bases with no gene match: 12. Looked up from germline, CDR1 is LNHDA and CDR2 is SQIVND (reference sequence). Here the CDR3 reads CASSMKGLAVWETQYF. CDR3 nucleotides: TGTGCCAGTAGTATGAAGGGTCTAGCGGTCTGGGAGACCCAGTACTTC.

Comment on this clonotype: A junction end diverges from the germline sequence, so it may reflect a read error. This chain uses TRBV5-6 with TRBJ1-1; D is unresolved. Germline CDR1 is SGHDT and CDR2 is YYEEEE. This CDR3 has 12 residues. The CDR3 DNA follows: TGTGCCAGCAGCTTGGCGTTGGGCAGCCACTTATTT. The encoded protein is CASSLALGSHLF.

CDR3 sequence (DNA): TGTGCCACCGGAATGAGGGGACGGGACACTGAAGCTTTCTTT. It encodes CATGMRGRDTEAFF. The gene calls are TRBV15 and TRBJ1-1; D might be TRBD1 (5 bases). The V and J ends lost 8 bases and 3 bases respectively, with 16 bases between them. The germline V gene has CDR1 LNHNV and CDR2 YYDKDF (reference sequence). The CDR3 runs to 14 residues.

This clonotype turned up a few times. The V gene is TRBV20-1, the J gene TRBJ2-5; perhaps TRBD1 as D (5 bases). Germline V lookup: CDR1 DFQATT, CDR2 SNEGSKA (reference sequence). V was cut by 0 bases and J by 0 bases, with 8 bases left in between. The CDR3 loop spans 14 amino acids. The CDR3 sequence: CSARDVQDQETQYF. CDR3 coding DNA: TGCAGTGCTAGAGATGTACAGGACCAAGAGACCCAGTACTTC.

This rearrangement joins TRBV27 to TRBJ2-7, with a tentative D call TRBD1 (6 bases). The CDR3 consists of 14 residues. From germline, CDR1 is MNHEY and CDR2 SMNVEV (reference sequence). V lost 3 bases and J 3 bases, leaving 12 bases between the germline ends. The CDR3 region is CASSFHRDGYEQYF. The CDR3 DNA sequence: TGTGCCAGCAGTTTCCACAGGGACGGCTACGAGCAGTACTTC.

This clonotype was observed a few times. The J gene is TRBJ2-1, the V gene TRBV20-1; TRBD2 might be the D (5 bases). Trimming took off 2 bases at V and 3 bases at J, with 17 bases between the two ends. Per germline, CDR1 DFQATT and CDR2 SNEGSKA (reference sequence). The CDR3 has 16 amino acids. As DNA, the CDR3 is TGCAGTGCTAGACCAACTCTAGCCTTTGGCTACAATGAGCAGTTCTTC. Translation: CSARPTLAFGYNEQFF.

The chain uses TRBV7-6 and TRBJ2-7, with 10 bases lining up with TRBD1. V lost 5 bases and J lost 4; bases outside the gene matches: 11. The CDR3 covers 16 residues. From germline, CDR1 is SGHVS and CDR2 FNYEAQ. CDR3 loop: CASSRITGTGVYEQYF. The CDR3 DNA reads TGTGCCAGCAGCCGCATCACCGGGACAGGGGTGTACGAGCAGTACTTC.

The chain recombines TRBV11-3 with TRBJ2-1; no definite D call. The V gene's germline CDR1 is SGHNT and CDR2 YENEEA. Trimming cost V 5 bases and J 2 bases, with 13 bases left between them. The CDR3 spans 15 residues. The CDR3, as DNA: TGTGCCAGCAGCCGCTTCGCGGTACCCTACAATGAGCAGTTCTTC. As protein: CASSRFAVPYNEQFF.

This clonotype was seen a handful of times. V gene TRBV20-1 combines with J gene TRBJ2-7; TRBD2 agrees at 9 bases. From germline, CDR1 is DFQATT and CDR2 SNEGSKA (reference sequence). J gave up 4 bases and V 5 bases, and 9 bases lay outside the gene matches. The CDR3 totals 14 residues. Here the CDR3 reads CSAPPAGGPYEQYF. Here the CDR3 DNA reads TGCAGTGCTCCACCAGCGGGAGGACCTTACGAGCAGTACTTC.

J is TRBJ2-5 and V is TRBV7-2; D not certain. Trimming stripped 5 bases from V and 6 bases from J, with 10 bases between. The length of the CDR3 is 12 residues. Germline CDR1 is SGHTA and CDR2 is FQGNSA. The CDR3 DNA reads TGTGCCAGCAGCAAGTATTCGCAGACCCAGTACTTC. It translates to CASSKYSQTQYF.

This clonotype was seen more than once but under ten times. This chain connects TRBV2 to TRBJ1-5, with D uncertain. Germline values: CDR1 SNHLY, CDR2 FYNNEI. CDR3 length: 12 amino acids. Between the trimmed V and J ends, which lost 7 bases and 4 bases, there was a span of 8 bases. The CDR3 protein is CASTTGNQPQHF. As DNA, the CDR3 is TGTGCCAGCACGACCGGAAATCAGCCCCAGCATTTT.

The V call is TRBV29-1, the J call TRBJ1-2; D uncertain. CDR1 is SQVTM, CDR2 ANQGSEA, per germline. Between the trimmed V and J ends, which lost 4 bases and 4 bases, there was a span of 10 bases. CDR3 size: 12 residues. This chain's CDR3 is CSVVRAPYGYTF. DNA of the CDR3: TGCAGCGTTGTCCGCGCCCCCTATGGCTACACCTTC. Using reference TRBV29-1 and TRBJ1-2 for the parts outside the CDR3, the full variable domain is SAVISQKPSRDICQRGTSLTIQCQVDSQVTMMFWYRQQPGQSLTLIATANQGSEATYESGFVIDKFPISRPNLTFSTLTVSNMSPEDSSIYLCSVVRAPYGYTFGSGTRLTVV.

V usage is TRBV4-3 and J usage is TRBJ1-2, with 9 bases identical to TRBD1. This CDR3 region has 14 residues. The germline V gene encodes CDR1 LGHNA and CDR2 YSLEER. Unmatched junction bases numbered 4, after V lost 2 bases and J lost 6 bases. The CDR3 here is CASSQSGQGHGYTF. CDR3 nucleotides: TGCGCCAGCAGCCAATCGGGACAGGGTCATGGCTACACCTTC.

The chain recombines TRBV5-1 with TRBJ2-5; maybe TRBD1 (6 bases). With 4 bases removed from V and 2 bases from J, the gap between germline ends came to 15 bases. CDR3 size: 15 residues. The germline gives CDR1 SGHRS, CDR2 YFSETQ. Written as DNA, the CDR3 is TGCGCCAGCAGCATCGCAGGGGCTGGGCAAGAGACCCAGTACTTC. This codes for CASSIAGAGQETQYF.

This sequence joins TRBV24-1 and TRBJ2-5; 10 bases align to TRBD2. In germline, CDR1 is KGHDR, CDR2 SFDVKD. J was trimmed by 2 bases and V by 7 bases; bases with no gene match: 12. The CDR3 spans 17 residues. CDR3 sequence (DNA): TGTGCCACCAGACGACTAGCGGGTACCTTATTACAAGAGACCCAGTACTTC. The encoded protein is CATRRLAGTLLQETQYF.

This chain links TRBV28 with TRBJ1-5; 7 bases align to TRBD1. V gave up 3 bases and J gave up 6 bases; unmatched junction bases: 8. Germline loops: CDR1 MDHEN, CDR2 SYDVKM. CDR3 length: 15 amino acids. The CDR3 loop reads CASSFSGGRGQPQHF. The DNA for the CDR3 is TGTGCCAGCAGTTTCTCAGGGGGTAGAGGTCAGCCCCAGCATTTT.

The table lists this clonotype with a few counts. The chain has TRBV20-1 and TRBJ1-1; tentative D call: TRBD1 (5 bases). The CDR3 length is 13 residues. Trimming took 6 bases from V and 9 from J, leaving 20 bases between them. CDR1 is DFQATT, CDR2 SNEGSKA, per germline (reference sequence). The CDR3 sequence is CSAPPTAPRKAFF. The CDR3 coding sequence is TGCAGTGCCCCCCCGACAGCCCCTAGGAAAGCTTTCTTT.

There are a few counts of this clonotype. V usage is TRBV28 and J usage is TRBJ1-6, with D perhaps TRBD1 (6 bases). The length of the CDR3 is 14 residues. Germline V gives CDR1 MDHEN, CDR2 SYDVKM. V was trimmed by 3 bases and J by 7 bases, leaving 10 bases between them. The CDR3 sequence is CASSLGGGNSPLHF. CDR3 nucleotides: TGTGCCAGCAGTTTGGGGGGCGGCAATTCACCCCTCCACTTT.

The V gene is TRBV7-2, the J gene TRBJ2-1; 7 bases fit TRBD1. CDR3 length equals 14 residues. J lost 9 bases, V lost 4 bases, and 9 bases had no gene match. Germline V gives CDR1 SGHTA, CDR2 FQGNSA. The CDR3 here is CASSSGQVVGEQFF. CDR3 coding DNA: TGTGCCAGCAGCTCAGGACAGGTCGTTGGTGAGCAGTTCTTC.

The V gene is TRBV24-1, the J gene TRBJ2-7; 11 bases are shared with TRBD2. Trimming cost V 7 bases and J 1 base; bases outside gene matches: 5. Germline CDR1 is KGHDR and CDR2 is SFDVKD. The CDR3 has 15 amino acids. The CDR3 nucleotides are TGTGCCACCAGCCAGACTAGCGGGATTTCCTACGAGCAGTACTTC. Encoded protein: CATSQTSGISYEQYF.

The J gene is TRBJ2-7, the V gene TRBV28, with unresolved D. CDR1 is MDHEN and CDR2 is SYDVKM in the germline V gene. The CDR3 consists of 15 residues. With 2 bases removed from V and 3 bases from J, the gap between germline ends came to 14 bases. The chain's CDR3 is CASSLSLQARYEQYF. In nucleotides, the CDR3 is TGTGCCAGCAGTTTAAGTCTGCAGGCCCGCTACGAGCAGTACTTC.

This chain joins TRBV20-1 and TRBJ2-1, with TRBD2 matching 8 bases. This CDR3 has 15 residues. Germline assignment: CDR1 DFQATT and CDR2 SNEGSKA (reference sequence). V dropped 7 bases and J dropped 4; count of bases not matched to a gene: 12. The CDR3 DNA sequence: TGCAGTGTTATTCCACGCAGCGGGGGATACAATGAGCAGTTCTTC. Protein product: CSVIPRSGGYNEQFF.